What follows is one T cell receptor (beta chain) and its context. Its specificity is not known. Germline CDR1 and CDR2: MRHNA and SNTAGT. V shed 2 bases and J shed 0 bases, with 20 bases lying between them. CDR3 size: 19 residues. The sample comes from a study of cytomegalovirus exposure and HLA in healthy donors. Study outcomes and limitations: In a later analysis, V- and J-gene trimming of beta chains associated with a DCLRE1C missense variant, replicated independently. There were several of the most significant clusters that appeared linked to common viral pathogens in a later analysis. The authors considered a cluster of highly shared sequence variants likely to be a sequencing artifact.

The PCR had 60 Vbeta and 13 Jbeta primers. In the authors' workflow: In a later analysis, 79 million or so unique TCR beta chains included roughly 11 million shared by two or more donors. Sequencing was performed with immunoSEQ multiplex PCR; in TCRdb, only in-frame clones are kept and a portion is missing. V, J and clone size were drawn from that table, and D and trimming were deduced from the DNA. The profile shows about 100,000 clones, around 73% of them singletons. Sequencing was performed on PBMCs. The TCR originated in a woman aged 55-70 years in good health and CMV-seronegative. The chain carries TRBV6-4 and TRBJ1-5, with D tentatively TRBD1 (6 bases). As DNA, the CDR3 is TGTGCCAGCAGTGACAGGGGGGGACTTCTCGACTATAGCAATCAGCCCCAGCATTTT. It yields the protein CASSDRGGLLDYSNQPQHF.